This TCR beta chain comes out of a study of cytotoxic CD8 clonotypes in ibrutinib-treated CLL. Regarding the study as a whole: Public clonotypes occurred uncommonly; on treatment, they contracted or remained stable. Clonality was elevated at ibrutinib response and had returned toward baseline at progression.

Depths of 1 in 200,000 to 1 in 1 million T cells were the sequencing target. Sequenced by immunoSEQ multiplex PCR; TCRdb stores in-frame clones only, minus some. Of around 310,000 clones in the sample, 70% to 80% are singletons; the top ten hold 6.5% to 8.5%. On this clone: The target antigen is unknown.

Germline assignment: CDR1 MNHNS and CDR2 SASEGT. CDR3 length: 18 amino acids. V gave up 2 bases and J gave up 2 bases; unmatched junction bases: 9. The clonotype was recovered from a human donor with chronic lymphocytic leukemia. The V gene is TRBV6-1, the J gene TRBJ1-5, with 10 bases aligning to TRBD1. The sample here was PBMCs, taken before ibrutinib treatment. This chain's CDR3 is CASSEPRTGGWGNQPQHF. The CDR3 DNA follows: TGTGCCAGCAGTGAACCAAGGACAGGGGGTTGGGGCAATCAGCCCCAGCATTTT.